What follows are 2 T cell receptor beta chains derived from one specimen sequenced in a study of T-cell memory formation after mild COVID-19. TCRdb recomputed calls from the 5' RACE reads with MiXCR, one row per CDR3 protein. The sample lists around 310,000 distinct CDR3 sequences, roughly 13% occurring once. The sample consisted of PBMCs or a T cell subset sorted from them (not recorded which). These receptor sequences come from a young man who had mild COVID-19 (a few samples of this study predate the infection). Cell type and time point are not known.

Only a few counts were recorded for this clonotype. The rearrangement links TRBV29-1 to TRBJ1-4; D perhaps matches TRBD1 (6 bases). CDR1 is SQVTM, CDR2 ANQGSEA, per germline. This CDR3 region has 16 residues. Trimming removed 7 bases from V and 0 bases from J, with 18 bases in between. CDR3 protein: CSAGEQGLATNEKLFF. The CDR3, as DNA: TGCAGCGCAGGGGAACAGGGATTAGCAACTAATGAAAAACTGTTTTTT.

In DNA, the CDR3 is TGTGCCAGCAGCTTAGAGGGACTAGCGGGTAGACAAGAGACCCAGTACTTC. Translating gives CASSLEGLAGRQETQYF. V gene TRBV7-8 combines with J gene TRBJ2-5; 12 positions match TRBD2. Germline loops: CDR1 SGHVS, CDR2 FQNEAQ. Trimming took 1 base from V and 2 from J; bases not matched to a gene: 5. The CDR3 is 17 residues long. Filled out from reference TRBV7-8 and TRBJ2-5, the complete variable domain reads GAGVSQSPRYKVAKRGQDVALRCDPISGHVSLFWYQQALGQGPEFLTYFQNEAQLDKSGLPSDRFFAERPEGSVSTLKIQRTQQEDSAVYLCASSLEGLAGRQETQYFGPGTRLLVL.